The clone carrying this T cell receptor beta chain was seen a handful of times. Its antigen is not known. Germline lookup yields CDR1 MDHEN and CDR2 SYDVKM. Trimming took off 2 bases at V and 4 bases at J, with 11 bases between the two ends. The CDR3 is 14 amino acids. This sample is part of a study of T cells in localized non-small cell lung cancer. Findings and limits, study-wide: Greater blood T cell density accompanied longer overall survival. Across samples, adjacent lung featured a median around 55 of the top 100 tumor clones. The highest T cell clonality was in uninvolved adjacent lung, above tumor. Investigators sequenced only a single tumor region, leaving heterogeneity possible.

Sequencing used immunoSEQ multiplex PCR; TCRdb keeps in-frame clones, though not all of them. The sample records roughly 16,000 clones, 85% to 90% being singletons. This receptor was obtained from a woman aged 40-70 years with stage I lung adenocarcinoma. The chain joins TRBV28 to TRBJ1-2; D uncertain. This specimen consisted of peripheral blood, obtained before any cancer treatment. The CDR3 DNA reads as TGTGCCAGCAGTTTACGGCTTTCGGGCTATGGCTACACCTTC. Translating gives CASSLRLSGYGYTF.